This T cell receptor (beta chain) was found in a study of neurological immune-mediated disorders (dated by TCRdb to between 2018 and 2021). For the study in its entirety: Among the 34 multiple sclerosis patients, relapsing-remitting MS accounted for around 30 and secondary progressive MS accounted for 3. The study compared peripheral blood TCR-beta repertoires of HTLV-I-associated myelopathy (HAM/TSP) patients, multiple sclerosis patients and healthy controls using UMI-based sequencing. Longitudinal samples, technical triplicates and paired sorted CD4+ and CD8+ T-cell subsets, alongside PBMC samples, were included among the 106 TCR-beta libraries. The cohort was made up of about 65 subjects, consisting of roughly 14 HAM/TSP patients, 34 multiple sclerosis patients and 20 healthy controls. On the study overall, not on this receptor specifically: No clinical or MRI features were associated with the MS cluster, and the authors said that larger cohorts are needed. Across subjects, expanded clones never shared an identical CDR3 amino acid sequence, which suggests that the TCR-beta repertoires in every group were private. TCR clonal expansion was greatest in HAM/TSP patients and smallest in MS patients, who ranked below even healthy controls. Phylogenetic analysis grouped repertoires from 18 of 34 MS patients into a cluster of related CDR3 sequences, suggesting a possible repertoire-level signature.

To synthesize cDNA, template-switch 5'RACE was performed with a primer carrying a 10-nucleotide random unique molecular identifier so that each TCR transcript was tagged. Each sequencing run produced over 190 million TCR-beta sequences covering 15-18 subjects. The RNeasy kit was used for extraction of total RNA. TCR-beta VDJ regions were amplified with primers for the TCR constant region and the 5'RACE anchor, using the KAPA Real-time Library Amplification kit. A first PCR added sample indexes and Illumina adaptors, and a second PCR then raised library yield. After Ampure bead purification, the roughly 650 bp TCR product was size-selected on a 2% E-gel SizeSelection system. Before pooling, libraries had their quality checked on a Bioanalyzer, their concentration measured with Qubit, and their quantity determined with the Kapa Library Quantification kit. An Illumina HiSeq 2500 was used to sequence the libraries paired-end at 2 x 150 bp. To increase sequence diversity, about 25-30% phiX was spiked into each library pool. As for how the authors treated the data: Quality-filtered reads were processed with the UMI-based MiGEC pipeline, which removed over 85% of raw TCR sequences during error correction. VDJ genes were aligned to IMGT germline references, and each clonotype was defined by a unique CDR3 amino acid sequence together with V-J genes. Clonal expansion, Shannon diversity and CDR3 relatedness were evaluated with VDJtools (CalcPairwiseDistances, ClusterSamples), while phylogenetic trees were built in CLCbio workbench. Using coefficient-of-variation modelling across technical triplicates, the study counted a clone as expanded if it had at least 8 unique UMIs. The raw public data were reprocessed by TCRdb itself: fastp quality trimming at Q25, MiXCR clonotype calling, in-frame beta chains only. CDR3 protein duplicates are merged, each entry listing the most common genes and DNA. None of the V and J calls come from the authors' own analysis; TCRdb made them. Recorded for this sample are 55,000 to 85,000 distinct CDR3 sequences; about 3% of them occurred a single time. The ten biggest clones cover under 6.5% of the sample.

Taken from the germline V gene, the CDR1 and CDR2 loops are MNHEY and SVGEGT. From the cysteine up to the phenylalanine, the CDR3 has a length of 14 residues. The entry retains the CDR3 DNA only, 42 bases that are in frame from base 1. The germline V end is reduced by 6 bases and the J end by 6 bases; junction bases left unmatched: 7. Unsorted PBMC libraries were generated from 2 million PBMCs stored in RNAlater at -80 °C until RNA extraction. The multiple sclerosis patients were enrolled in a US clinical protocol that used magnetic resonance imaging to evaluate disease progression. Peripheral blood underwent Ficoll-Hypaque density gradient centrifugation to isolate PBMCs, which were then cryopreserved in liquid nitrogen. This clonotype has at least ten counts. This clone's antigen is unknown. No much larger clone exists at a distance of one base, and base qualities are not known.

This receptor was identified in a woman aged 45-60 years with multiple sclerosis. The rearranged segments are TRBV6-2 or TRBV6-3 and TRBJ2-3, with 9 central nucleotides matching TRBD1. The sample comprised PBMCs. The CDR3 region: CASSPGQGPDTQYF. Here is the DNA: TGTGCCAGCAGCCCCGGACAGGGGCCGGATACGCAGTATTTT.